This passage covers 26 T cell receptor beta chains from one sample sequenced in a study of T cells after yellow fever vaccination. Each CDR3 protein is one row after TCRdb ran MiXCR on the 5' RACE reads. There are approximately 510,000 distinct CDR3 sequences in the sample; 21% occur only once, and around 16% lies in the top ten. The material sequenced was PBMCs, taken roughly 20 days after the first yellow fever vaccination. The receptors come from a man younger than 35 who received the YFV17D yellow fever vaccine.

The V gene is TRBV9, the J gene TRBJ2-7; D ambiguous. This CDR3 contains 13 residues. CDR1 and CDR2 from the germline V gene are SGDLS and YYNGEE. V lost 0 bases, J lost 7 bases, and 11 bases lay in between. The CDR3 bases are TGTGCCAGCAGCGTAGACGAGCTCTCTGAGCAGTACGTC. It codes for CASSVDELSEQYV.

This chain uses TRBV7-2 with TRBJ1-3; TRBD1 aligns across 7 bases. The CDR3 runs to 15 residues. The junction had 13 bases not matched to a gene; V was cut back by 5 bases and J by 9 bases. The germline gives CDR1 SGHTA, CDR2 FQGNSA. The CDR3 here is CASSRNRGSESTIYF. CDR3 DNA sequence: TGTGCCAGCAGCCGCAACAGGGGCTCGGAGAGCACCATATATTTT.

This clonotype was counted only a few times. This chain links TRBV21-1 with TRBJ1-2; the DNA was not used to check the table's D call, TRBD1. TRBV21-1 is a listed pseudogene. This CDR3 has 14 amino acids. The CDR3 DNA follows: TGTGCCAGCAGCGCCCGACAGCTTTTCTATGGCTACACCTTC. It yields the protein CASSARQLFYGYTF.

The genes are TRBV14 and TRBJ1-6; D remains unclear. The CDR3 runs 13 residues. V was trimmed by 2 bases and J by 7 bases, leaving 6 bases between them. The germline V gene encodes CDR1 SGHDN and CDR2 FVKESK. In DNA form, the CDR3 reads TGTGCCAGCAGCCAAACAGAGAATTCACCCCTCCACTTT. It encodes CASSQTENSPLHF.

DNA for the CDR3: TGTGCCAGCAGTGCTCGGAGAGGGGTTGCCACAGATACGCAGTATTTT. Protein sequence: CASSARRGVATDTQYF. V gene TRBV12-3 or TRBV12-4 combines with J gene TRBJ2-3; D is perhaps TRBD1 or TRBD2 (5 bases each). CDR3 size: 16 residues. The V and J ends lost 5 bases and 2 bases respectively, with 17 bases between them.

As concerns this clonotype: The junction does not match germline at one end; this may be a read error. V is TRBV20-1 and J is TRBJ2-6, with D tentatively TRBD1 (6 bases). The CDR3 is 14 residues long. Per germline, CDR1 DFQATT and CDR2 SNEGSKA (reference sequence). The CDR3 sequence is CSARDREGGNVLTF. Written as DNA, the CDR3 is TGCAGTGCTAGAGATCGTGAAGGGGGCAACGTCCTGACTTTC.

The table lists this clonotype with a few counts. The V call is TRBV7-9, the J call TRBJ2-1; TRBD1 aligns across 7 bases. Trimming cost V 5 bases and J 5 bases; bases outside gene matches: 6. The germline V gene encodes CDR1 SEHNR and CDR2 FQNEAQ (reference sequence). This CDR3 is 14 amino acids long. CDR3 nucleotide sequence: TGTGCCAGCAGCGACAGGGTATCAGACAATGAGCAGTTCTTC. Translation gives CASSDRVSDNEQFF.

This clonotype has more than one count but fewer than ten. The genes are TRBV4-1 and TRBJ2-5; tentatively, D is TRBD1 or TRBD2 (6 bases each). Trimming cost V 4 bases and J 1 base, with 10 bases left between them. This CDR3 region has 14 residues. Germline V CDR1 and CDR2: MGHRA, YSYEKL. Here the CDR3 DNA reads TGCGCCAGCAGCCCCTGGGGGGCCCAAGAGACCCAGTACTTC. As protein: CASSPWGAQETQYF.

This clonotype was detected a few times. This chain joins TRBV7-6 and TRBJ2-5; D ambiguous. Germline loops: CDR1 SGHVS, CDR2 FNYEAQ. Trimming removed 1 base from V and 4 bases from J, with 7 bases in between. The CDR3 extends over 13 amino acids. The CDR3 loop is CASSLDATETQYF. The CDR3 region has the DNA TGTGCCAGCAGCTTAGACGCCACAGAGACCCAGTACTTC. The full variable domain, in which reference TRBV7-6 and TRBJ2-5 provide the parts outside the CDR3, is GAGVSQSPRYKVTKRGQDVALRCDPISGHVSLYWYRQALGQGPEFLTYFNYEAQQDKSGLPNDRFSAERPEGSISTLTIQRTEQRDSAMYRCASSLDATETQYFGPGTRLLVL.

The chain joins TRBV20-1 to TRBJ2-6, with 7 bases that match TRBD1. Trimming removed 6 bases from V and 3 bases from J; junction bases left unmatched: 5. The length of the CDR3 is 14 residues. Looked up from germline, CDR1 is DFQATT and CDR2 is SNEGSKA (reference sequence). DNA for the CDR3: TGCAGTGCCTTCTCAGGGGGTGGGGCCAACGTCCTGACTTTC. This translates into CSAFSGGGANVLTF.

The table lists this clonotype with a few counts. V usage is TRBV4-1 and J usage is TRBJ2-2, with no clear D. Germline loops: CDR1 MGHRA, CDR2 YSYEKL. There are 14 residues in the CDR3. Trimming removed 4 bases at V and 7 bases at J, with 13 bases between. The CDR3 coding sequence is TGCGCCAGCAGCCGGAACTTTGTGAGCGGGGAGCTGTTTTTT. Its translation is CASSRNFVSGELFF.

This clonotype turned up a few times. The chain links TRBV4-3 to TRBJ2-2; no definite D call. Trimming stripped 1 base from V and 2 bases from J, with 8 bases between. This CDR3 comprises 15 residues. From germline, CDR1 is LGHNA and CDR2 YSLEER. The CDR3 sequence: CASSQVESNTGELFF. DNA of the CDR3: TGCGCCAGCAGCCAAGTTGAGTCCAACACCGGGGAGCTGTTTTTT.

The chain recombines TRBV7-9 with TRBJ2-2; 11 positions agree with TRBD2. The CDR3 extends over 17 amino acids. Germline lookup yields CDR1 SEHNR and CDR2 FQNEAQ (reference sequence). After removal of 4 bases from V and 5 bases from J, the junction contained 9 bases not matched to a gene. The CDR3 sequence: CASSSTSGGPQTGELFF. CDR3 nucleotides: TGTGCCAGCAGCTCAACTAGCGGGGGACCGCAGACCGGGGAGCTGTTTTTT. Supplemented by reference TRBV7-9 and TRBJ2-2, the full variable domain reads DTGVSQNPRHKITKRGQNVTFRCDPISEHNRLYWYRQTLGQGPEFLTYFQNEAQLEKSRLLSDRFSAERPKGSFSTLEIQRTEQGDSAMYLCASSSTSGGPQTGELFFGEGSRLTVL.

This clonotype showed up just once. The chain combines TRBV28 with TRBJ1-2, with D perhaps TRBD1 (5 bases). The length of the CDR3 is 13 residues. Germline V gene sequence: CDR1 MDHEN, CDR2 SYDVKM. Deletions cut 6 bases from V and 10 bases from J, with 18 bases between. CDR3 bases: TGTGCCAGCAGCGAGATTCAGGGACGGGACTACACCTTC. It encodes CASSEIQGRDYTF.

Worth noting for this clonotype: Its ends do not fully match the called genes, so a read error is possible. This chain joins TRBV5-4 and TRBJ2-4; 8 nucleotides line up with TRBD1. CDR1 and CDR2 (germline): SGHNT, YYREEE (reference sequence). The CDR3 spans 13 residues. This CDR3 is CASSSVTGAPYYF. The DNA for the CDR3 is TGTGCCAGCAGCTCCGTGACAGGGGCCCCATATTATTTC.

This clonotype was seen more than once but under ten times. At one of its ends the junction is not consistent with the germline gene, which may arise from a read error. This rearrangement joins TRBV12-3 or TRBV12-4 to TRBJ2-2; tentatively, D is TRBD2 (5 bases). The CDR3 runs 15 residues. CDR3 in amino acids: CASSLTGLYTGVLFF. The CDR3 coding sequence is TGTGCCAGCAGCCTGACGGGTCTCTACACCGGGGTGCTGTTTTTT.

The V gene is TRBV7-2, the J gene TRBJ2-1; 8 nucleotides agree with TRBD2. V lost 6 bases and J lost 7; bases outside the gene matches: 14. CDR1 is SGHTA, CDR2 FQGNSA, per germline. There are 16 residues in the CDR3. The CDR3 reads CASSMGLSGGQNEQFF. CDR3 nucleotides: TGTGCCAGCAGTATGGGGTTATCGGGGGGGCAGAATGAGCAGTTCTTC.

This clonotype turned up a few times. The chain combines TRBV5-1 with TRBJ2-5; 8 bases are a match to TRBD1. The CDR3 has 16 amino acids. V gave up 0 bases and J gave up 5 bases; unmatched junction bases: 9. The V gene's germline CDR1 is SGHRS and CDR2 YFSETQ. The CDR3 region is CASSLGGQVTVETQYF. The CDR3 DNA sequence: TGCGCCAGCAGCTTGGGGGGACAGGTTACCGTTGAGACCCAGTACTTC. Full variable domain (missing parts from reference TRBV5-1 and TRBJ2-5): KAGVTQTPRYLIKTRGQQVTLSCSPISGHRSVSWYQQTPGQGLQFLFEYFSETQRNKGNFPGRFSGRQFSNSRSEMNVSTLELGDSALYLCASSLGGQVTVETQYFGPGTRLLVL.

The V call is TRBV10-3, the J call TRBJ1-2, with TRBD1 matching 8 bases. Looked up from germline, CDR1 is ENHRY and CDR2 is SYGVKD. The V and J ends lost 9 bases and 3 bases, in that order; junction bases with no gene match: 6. The length of the CDR3 is 13 residues. The DNA of the CDR3 is TGTGCCATAGGACAGGGATCCTACTATGGCTACACCTTC. Residues: CAIGQGSYYGYTF.

This clonotype was picked up a small number of times. V gene TRBV28 combines with J gene TRBJ1-1; D is ambiguous. CDR3 length: 14 residues. Trimming removed 4 bases at V and 3 bases at J, with 12 bases between. Germline V CDR1 and CDR2: MDHEN, SYDVKM. The CDR3 loop is CASSSLGGHTEAFF. The CDR3 DNA follows: TGTGCCAGCAGTTCCCTGGGAGGTCACACTGAAGCTTTCTTT.

This clonotype was observed a handful of times. The chain links TRBV28 to TRBJ1-6; D not certain. The CDR3 has 14 amino acids. Germline V gene data show CDR1 as MDHEN and CDR2 as SYDVKM. V gave up 7 bases and J gave up 0 bases, with 7 bases separating them. The CDR3 nucleotides read TGTGCCAGCAACCGCAGCTCCTATAATTCACCCCTCCACTTT. It is translated as CASNRSSYNSPLHF.

This clonotype was counted at least ten times. This chain joins TRBV4-2 and TRBJ1-5; no clear D. This CDR3 spans 14 amino acids. From germline, CDR1 is LGHNA and CDR2 YNFKEQ. Trimming shortened V by 4 bases and J by 5 bases, and 12 bases separated the two germline ends. The chain's CDR3 is CASSPEPSYQPQHF. The CDR3 bases are TGTGCCAGCAGCCCGGAACCGTCATATCAGCCCCAGCATTTT.

V gene TRBV6-5 combines with J gene TRBJ1-2; D is unresolved. Germline CDR1 MNHEY, CDR2 SVGAGI. V lost 4 bases and J 8 bases, leaving 17 bases between the germline ends. CDR3 length: 14 amino acids. CDR3 amino acids: CASSSGRYFEGYTF. The CDR3 nucleotides read TGTGCCAGCAGTTCGGGCCGATACTTCGAGGGCTACACCTTC.

V gene TRBV7-9 combines with J gene TRBJ2-1; a possible D gene is TRBD2 (6 bases). This CDR3 has 13 residues. The germline CDR1 and CDR2 sequences are SEHNR and FQNEAQ (reference sequence). V lost 2 bases, J lost 9 bases, and 11 bases lay in between. DNA of the CDR3: TGTGCCAGCAGCTTACCTCCGCGGGGTGAGCAGTTCTTC. Its protein is CASSLPPRGEQFF.

The chain has TRBV7-8 and TRBJ1-1, with unresolved D. Trimming left V 1 base short and J 4 bases short, with 7 bases between. The CDR3 covers 13 residues. Germline CDR1 is SGHVS and CDR2 is FQNEAQ. The CDR3 here is CASSLGWTTEAFF. The CDR3 DNA is TGTGCCAGCAGCTTAGGGTGGACCACTGAAGCTTTCTTT.

This clonotype came up a few times. V usage is TRBV6-1 and J usage is TRBJ1-2, with D perhaps matching TRBD1 (6 bases). The V and J ends lost 6 bases and 2 bases respectively, with 19 bases between them. Germline V gene data show CDR1 as MNHNS and CDR2 as SASEGT. The CDR3 loop spans 16 amino acids. This chain's CDR3 is CASSLQGGGLNYGYTF. CDR3 DNA sequence: TGTGCCAGCAGCCTCCAAGGGGGTGGATTAAACTATGGCTACACCTTC.